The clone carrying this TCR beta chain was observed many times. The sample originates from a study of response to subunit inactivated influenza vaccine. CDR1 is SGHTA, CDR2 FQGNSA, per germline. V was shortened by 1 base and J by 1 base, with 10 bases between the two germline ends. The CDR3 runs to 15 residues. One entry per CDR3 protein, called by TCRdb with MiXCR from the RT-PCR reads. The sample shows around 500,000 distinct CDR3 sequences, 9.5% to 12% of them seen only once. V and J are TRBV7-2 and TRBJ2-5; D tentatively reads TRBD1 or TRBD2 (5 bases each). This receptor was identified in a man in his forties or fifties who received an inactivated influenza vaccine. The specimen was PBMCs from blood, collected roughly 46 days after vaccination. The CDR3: CASSLGGTPQETQYF. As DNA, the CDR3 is TGTGCCAGCAGCTTAGGGGGGACGCCCCAAGAGACCCAGTACTTC.